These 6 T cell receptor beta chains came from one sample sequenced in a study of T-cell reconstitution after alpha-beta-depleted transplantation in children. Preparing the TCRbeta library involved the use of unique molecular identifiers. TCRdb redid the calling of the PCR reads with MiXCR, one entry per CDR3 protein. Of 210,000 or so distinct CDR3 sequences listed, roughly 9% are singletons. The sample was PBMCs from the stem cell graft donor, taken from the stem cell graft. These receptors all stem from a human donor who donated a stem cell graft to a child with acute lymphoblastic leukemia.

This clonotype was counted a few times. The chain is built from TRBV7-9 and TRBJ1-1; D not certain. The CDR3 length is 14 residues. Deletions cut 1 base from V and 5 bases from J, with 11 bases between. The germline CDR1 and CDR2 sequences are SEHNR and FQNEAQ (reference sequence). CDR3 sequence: CASSLGGPATEAFF. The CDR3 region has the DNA TGTGCCAGCAGCTTAGGAGGGCCGGCGACTGAAGCTTTCTTT.

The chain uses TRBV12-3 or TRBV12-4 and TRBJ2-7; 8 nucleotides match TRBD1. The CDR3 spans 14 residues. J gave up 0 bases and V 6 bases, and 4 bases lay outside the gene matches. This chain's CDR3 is CASRWTGSSYEQYF. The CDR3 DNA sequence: TGTGCCAGCAGATGGACAGGGAGCTCCTACGAGCAGTACTTC.

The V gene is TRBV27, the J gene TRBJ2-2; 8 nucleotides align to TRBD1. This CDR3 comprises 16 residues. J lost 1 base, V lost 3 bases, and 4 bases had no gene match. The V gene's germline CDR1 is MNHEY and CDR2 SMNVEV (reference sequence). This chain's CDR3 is CASSFLGTGNTGELFF. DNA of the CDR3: TGTGCCAGCAGTTTCTTGGGGACAGGGAACACCGGGGAGCTGTTTTTT.

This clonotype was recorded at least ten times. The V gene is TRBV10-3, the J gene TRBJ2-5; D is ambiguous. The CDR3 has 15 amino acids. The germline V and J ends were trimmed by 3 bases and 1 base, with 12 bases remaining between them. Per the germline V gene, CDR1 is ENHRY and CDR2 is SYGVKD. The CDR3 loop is CAISDSSRPQETQYF. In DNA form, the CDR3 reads TGTGCCATCAGTGATTCCTCTCGCCCCCAAGAGACCCAGTACTTC.

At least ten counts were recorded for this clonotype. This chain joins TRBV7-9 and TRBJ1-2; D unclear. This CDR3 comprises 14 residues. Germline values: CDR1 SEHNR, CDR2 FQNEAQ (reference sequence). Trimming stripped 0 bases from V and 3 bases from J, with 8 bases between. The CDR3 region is CASSLALGDYGYTF. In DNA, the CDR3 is TGTGCCAGCAGCTTAGCGCTGGGCGACTATGGCTACACCTTC.

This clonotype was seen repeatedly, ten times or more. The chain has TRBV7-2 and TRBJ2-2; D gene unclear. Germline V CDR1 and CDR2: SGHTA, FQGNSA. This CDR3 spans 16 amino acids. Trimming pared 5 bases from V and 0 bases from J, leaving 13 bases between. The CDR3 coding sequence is TGTGCCAGCAGCCCCTGGGGTGGTACGAACACCGGGGAGCTGTTTTTT. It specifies CASSPWGGTNTGELFF.